The present T cell receptor (beta chain) was sequenced within a study of T cell responses to AZD1222 COVID-19 vaccine (dated by TCRdb to the early 2020s). With regard to the full study: Because spike-specific TCR depth and breadth did not differ between the two schedules, AZD1222 recipients who got a second dose at roughly 4 weeks were pooled with those who got a second dose at roughly 12 weeks. TCR sequencing was performed for 230 to 250 trial participants, of whom about 200 were given two doses of AZD1222 and some 26 were given two doses of MenACWY control vaccine. Trial participants were enrolled by age into 18-55, 56-69 and 70-plus year subgroups, with roughly 160, 29 and 62 TCR-sequenced participants respectively.

The CDR3 regions of human TCRbeta chains were analyzed by immunosequencing. Concerning the study's data processing: Repertoire TCRs were checked for matches against a reference library of SARS-CoV-2-specific TCRs that had been generated using the MIRA antigen-specificity platform. Breadth was defined as the fraction of unique TCRs that were SARS-CoV-2-associated, and depth was defined as the fraction of total T cells that were SARS-CoV-2-associated. Each spike-specific TCR was assigned to its reactive spike region and to a CD4 or CD8 class using the MIRA data. Log10-transformed breadth and depth values were compared by one-way ANOVA with Sidak's multiple comparisons tests. TCRdb retrieved this table from immuneACCESS and kept in-frame rearrangements only. Not all clones are present; in checked studies, unresolved V genes account for under half, and no reason is known for the remainder. That table supplies the V and J calls and clone size; D and trimming were determined from the DNA. The sample table contains 150,000 or so clones; only one count was recorded for 80% to 95% of them. About 5% of the sample is held by the ten biggest clonotypes.

V loses 5 bases of germline sequence and J loses 0 bases, and the interval between the two ends is 26 bases. CDR1 and CDR2 are read off the germline V gene (reference sequence) as SEHNR and FQNEAQ. The CDR3 sequence holds 20 residues, the cysteine and phenylalanine included. CDR3 DNA is the only sequence kept; it has 60 bases, read in frame from the first base. The paper's findings and limits, for the study overall: The whole spike protein was spanned by vaccine-associated CD4 TCRs, and dominant responses were seen in regions 160-218 and 743-854. Reportedly, almost half of the unique spike-specific TCRs recognized epitopes lying outside the regions that are mutated in the B.1.351 and B.1.1.7 variants. Conclusions about previously exposed vaccinees are limited, since just 6 or 7 AZD1222 recipients were seropositive for SARS-CoV-2 at baseline. In the small 56-69-year group, the increase in depth fell short of significance, most likely because of low power. No day 14 peak-response samples were available, so repertoires were characterized only after the peak T cell response. Most participants were white British and females outnumbered males, and the authors suggested that clonal diversity may have been underestimated. After two AZD1222 doses, both the breadth and the depth of spike-specific TCRs were significantly higher than at day 0 and than in MenACWY recipients.

The time point label here, explained by the study, means: baseline before first vaccination. Vaccinee samples were obtained from the UK trials COV001 and COV002, which included a single-blind randomized controlled phase 2/3 trial of AZD1222 (ChAdOx1 nCoV-19) in healthy adults. Trial participant PBMC samples were collected at day 0 and day 28 after the second dose for TCRbeta chain sequencing. About this clone itself: There is no known antigen for this receptor. No much larger clonotype is one base removed from it; base qualities were not supplied.

The rearranged segments are TRBV7-9 and TRBJ2-1; D gene: possibly TRBD2, on 6 matching bases. The material sequenced was peripheral blood, taken on day 0 of AZD1222 vaccination. The TCR sequence derives from an adult in good health. The DNA sequence is as follows: TGTGCCAGCAGCATCCCACCCTTGTTGGCGGAGGGAAGCTCCTACAATGAGCAGTTCTTC. It codes for CASSIPPLLAEGSSYNEQFF.